This is a list of T cell receptor beta chains from one sample in a study of blood T cell repertoires in COVID-19. Sequencing used immunoSEQ multiplex PCR; TCRdb keeps in-frame clones, though not all of them. This sample yields approximately 70,000 clones, of which 88% are seen a single time; 1.4% belongs to the top ten. The material sequenced was peripheral blood. These receptors all stem from a human donor in a cohort sampled during active COVID-19. CDR3s include the opening cysteine and the closing phenylalanine or tryptophan. The D gene is left open where the match is weak. Some rows mark clone size as missing; the rest say once, few, many or name a class of expanded clone.

>12|TRBV29-1|TRBJ1-1|-|-
CSARGQNTEAFF
TGCAGCGCCAGGGGACAGAACACTGAAGCTTTCTTT
>15|TRBV5-1|TRBJ1-5|TRBD1|few
CASSLGQGGNQPQHF
TGCGCCAGCAGCTTAGGACAGGGGGGCAATCAGCCCCAGCATTTT
>14|TRBV5-1|TRBJ1-3|-|-
CASSLAGYGNTIYF
TGCGCCAGCAGCTTGGCAGGGTATGGAAACACCATATATTTT
>15|TRBV27|TRBJ2-3|TRBD1|-
CASSLDRDAEGTQYF
TGTGCCAGCAGTTTAGACAGGGATGCAGAGGGTACGCAGTATTTT
>16|TRBV3-1/TRBV3-2|TRBJ2-3|TRBD2|-
CASSHAWTRNSDTQYF
TGTGCCAGCAGCCACGCGTGGACTAGGAACTCAGATACGCAGTATTTT
>14|TRBV6-5|TRBJ2-1|TRBD2|-
CASSLLAGGDEQFF
TGTGCCAGCAGTTTGCTAGCGGGAGGCGATGAGCAGTTCTTC
>13|TRBV6-2/TRBV6-3|TRBJ2-4|TRBD1|-
CASSGQGAYIQYF
TGTGCCAGCAGTGGACAGGGGGCGTACATTCAGTACTTC
>16|TRBV28|TRBJ1-6|TRBD1|-
CASSSYPNRGESPLHF
TGTGCCAGCAGTTCATACCCCAACAGGGGTGAATCACCCCTCCACTTT
>14|TRBV12-2|TRBJ2-7|-|once
CASRLGLQIYEQYF
TGTGCAAGTCGCTTGGGACTACAAATCTACGAGCAGTACTTC
>16|TRBV5-7|TRBJ1-5|-|-
CASSRHWGQARQPQHF
TGTGCCAGCAGCCGCCACTGGGGCCAGGCCAGGCAGCCCCAGCATTTT
>16|TRBV9|TRBJ2-1|TRBD2|-
CASSSRTSGVANEQFF
TGTGCCAGCAGCTCCCGGACTAGCGGTGTGGCCAATGAGCAGTTCTTC
>12|TRBV27|TRBJ1-5|TRBD1|-
CASSLEGAPQHF
TGTGCCAGCAGCCTTGAGGGGGCGCCCCAGCATTTT
>15|TRBV7-9|TRBJ2-1|TRBD2|-
CASSARGSGEGEQFF
TGTGCCAGCAGCGCTAGAGGTTCTGGGGAGGGTGAGCAGTTCTTC
>16|TRBV5-4|TRBJ2-4|-|-
CASSFKTGNSKNIQYF
TGTGCCAGCAGCTTTAAAACAGGGAATTCCAAAAACATTCAGTACTTC
>13|TRBV12-3/TRBV12-4|TRBJ1-1|-|-
CASSVGGNTEAFF
TGTGCCAGCAGCGTAGGCGGGAACACTGAAGCTTTCTTT
>20|TRBV4-1|TRBJ2-5|TRBD2|-
CASSQQNQRLLAGGEETQYF
TGCGCCAGCAGCCAACAGAACCAACGGCTTCTAGCGGGAGGAGAAGAGACCCAGTACTTC
>14|TRBV11-2|TRBJ1-1|TRBD1|-
CASSRQGSITEAFF
TGTGCCAGCAGCCGACAGGGGTCGATCACTGAAGCTTTCTTT
>17|TRBV5-4|TRBJ2-4|-|-
CASSLPGAPLAKNIQYF
TGTGCCAGCAGCTTGCCGGGAGCCCCTTTAGCCAAAAACATTCAGTACTTC
>12|TRBV28|TRBJ2-7|TRBD1|few
CASRTGDSEQYF
TGTGCCAGCCGGACAGGGGATTCCGAGCAGTACTTC
>16|TRBV18|TRBJ2-2|TRBD1|-
CASSPPAGRGTGELFF
TGTGCCAGCTCACCACCTGCCGGCAGGGGGACCGGGGAGCTGTTTTTT
>16|TRBV19|TRBJ1-5|-|-
CASSIERGEGNQPQHF
TGTGCCAGTAGTATAGAAAGAGGGGAGGGCAATCAGCCCCAGCATTTT
>12|TRBV3-1/TRBV3-2|TRBJ1-3|-|-
CASGHLGNTIYF
TGTGCCAGCGGCCATCTCGGAAACACCATATATTTT
>13|TRBV19|TRBJ1-6|-|-
CASSSEGGSPLHF
TGTGCCAGTAGTTCGGAGGGAGGTTCACCCCTCCACTTT
>12|TRBV3-1/TRBV3-2|TRBJ1-5|-|few
CASSQGGERWHF
TGTGCCAGCAGCCAGGGGGGAGAACGCTGGCATTTT
>13|TRBV2|TRBJ2-7|TRBD2|-
CASMGGGPYEQYF
TGTGCCAGCATGGGGGGGGGTCCCTACGAGCAGTACTTC
>18|TRBV11-3|TRBJ2-2|TRBD1|-
CASSLDLWGQGAPGELFF
TGTGCCAGCAGCTTAGATCTGTGGGGACAGGGGGCCCCCGGGGAGCTGTTTTTT
>15|TRBV11-3|TRBJ2-1|-|-
CASSLGVTNNNEQFF
TGTGCCAGCAGCTTAGGGGTGACTAACAACAATGAGCAGTTCTTC
>13|TRBV19|TRBJ1-1|-|-
CASDVPPGLRTFF
TGTGCCAGTGATGTGCCGCCGGGACTCAGGACTTTCTTT
>16|TRBV10-3|TRBJ2-2|-|once
CAIRSSSPPGGGELFF
TGTGCCATCAGGAGCTCTAGCCCGCCCGGTGGCGGGGAGCTGTTTTTT
>13|TRBV5-4|TRBJ2-5|-|-
CASSLISGETQYF
TGTGCCAGCAGCTTGATTTCGGGAGAGACCCAGTACTTC
>16|TRBV2|TRBJ2-3|TRBD2|-
CASSEIPGLASHTQYF
TGTGCCAGCAGTGAAATCCCGGGACTAGCTTCCCATACGCAGTATTTT
>15|TRBV28|TRBJ2-6|-|-
CASTQFRVGANVLTF
TGTGCCAGCACTCAATTCCGCGTCGGGGCCAACGTCCTGACTTTC
>15|TRBV30|TRBJ2-1|TRBD2|-
CAWGGVAGGYNEQFF
TGTGCCTGGGGAGGAGTAGCGGGAGGGTACAATGAGCAGTTCTTC
>12|TRBV7-9|TRBJ1-3|-|-
CASIGGGNTIYF
TGTGCCAGCATCGGGGGTGGAAACACCATATATTTT
>17|TRBV5-4|TRBJ2-5|TRBD2|-
CASSLGGGGRGQETQYF
TGTGCCAGCAGCTTGGGGGGAGGCGGGAGAGGCCAAGAGACCCAGTACTTC
>16|TRBV27|TRBJ1-1|-|-
CASSLIGGAPNTEAFF
TGTGCCAGCAGTTTGATTGGGGGGGCTCCGAACACTGAAGCTTTCTTT
>13|TRBV24-1|TRBJ2-4|-|few
CATSDSPGTIQYF
TGTGCCACCAGTGATTCTCCCGGGACTATTCAGTACTTC
>14|TRBV5-1|TRBJ2-3|TRBD2|-
CASRAGATTDTQYF
TGCGCCAGCAGGGCGGGAGCGACCACAGATACGCAGTATTTT
>12|TRBV6-5|TRBJ1-3|TRBD1|-
CATTGTGNTIYF
TGTGCCACGACAGGGACAGGAAACACCATATATTTT
>13|TRBV5-1|TRBJ2-3|-|-
CASSWENTDTQYF
TGCGCCAGCAGCTGGGAGAACACAGATACGCAGTATTTT
>13|TRBV19|TRBJ1-5|-|-
CASSPTPGQPQHF
TGTGCCAGTAGTCCTACTCCGGGGCAGCCCCAGCATTTT
>11|TRBV5-6|TRBJ2-1|-|-
CASSFRDEQFF
TGTGCCAGCAGCTTCAGGGATGAGCAGTTCTTC
>16|TRBV27|TRBJ2-5|-|-
CASSLSWRVGEETQYF
TGTGCCAGCAGTTTATCATGGCGGGTCGGTGAGGAGACCCAGTACTTC
>17|TRBV4-1|TRBJ1-1|TRBD1|-
CASSMDRGLTVNTEAFF
TGCGCCAGCAGCATGGACAGGGGTCTTACTGTGAACACTGAAGCTTTCTTT
>15|TRBV5-6|TRBJ2-3|-|-
CASSLWLSSTDTQYF
TGTGCCAGCAGCTTGTGGCTTTCTAGCACAGATACGCAGTATTTT
>16|TRBV7-2|TRBJ2-1|TRBD2|-
CASSLGNSGSGDEQFF
TGTGCCAGCAGCTTAGGGAATAGCGGGAGTGGGGATGAGCAGTTCTTC
>14|TRBV6-5|TRBJ1-1|-|-
CASTTGRGGTEAFF
TGTGCCAGCACCACGGGTAGGGGAGGCACTGAAGCTTTCTTT
>13|TRBV3-1/TRBV3-2|TRBJ1-1|-|once
CASRRGVNTEAFF
TGTGCCAGCCGCCGGGGGGTGAACACTGAAGCTTTCTTT
>19|TRBV5-6|TRBJ2-2|-|-
CASSPAGRWGSRSTGELFF
TGTGCCAGCAGCCCGGCGGGCAGGTGGGGTAGTCGGAGCACCGGGGAGCTGTTTTTT
>15|TRBV5-4|TRBJ2-2|-|-
CASSLGGVDTGELFF
TGTGCCAGCAGCTTGGGCGGGGTAGACACCGGGGAGCTGTTTTTT
>13|TRBV5-1|TRBJ2-3|-|-
CASSEGSTDTQYF
TGCGCCAGCAGCGAGGGCAGCACAGATACGCAGTATTTT
>14|TRBV4-2|TRBJ1-5|TRBD1|few
CASSPTGVNQPQHF
TGTGCCAGCAGCCCTACAGGGGTCAATCAGCCCCAGCATTTT
>16|TRBV6-5|TRBJ1-2|TRBD1|-
CASSYSTGVGNYGYTF
TGTGCCAGCAGTTACTCTACAGGGGTTGGGAACTATGGCTACACCTTC
>16|TRBV11-3|TRBJ1-2|-|-
CASSLDTRGANYGYTF
TGTGCCAGCAGCTTAGATACTCGCGGAGCTAACTATGGCTACACCTTC
>14|TRBV11-2|TRBJ2-7|TRBD1|-
CASSPRTGTYEQYF
TGTGCCAGCAGCCCCCGGACAGGCACCTACGAGCAGTACTTC
>16|TRBV19|TRBJ1-6|-|-
CASSMADNTVNSPLHF
TGTGCCAGTAGTATGGCCGATAACACCGTTAATTCACCCCTCCACTTT
>15|TRBV5-1|TRBJ2-1|-|once
CASTPWGVPSDEQFF
TGCGCCAGCACCCCGTGGGGAGTACCCAGCGATGAGCAGTTCTTC
>15|TRBV28|TRBJ1-5|TRBD1|-
CASSSPQGAGQPQHF
TGTGCCAGCAGTTCCCCCCAGGGGGCAGGCCAGCCCCAGCATTTT
>12|TRBV30|TRBJ1-6|-|-
CAWSWLNSPLHF
TGTGCCTGGAGTTGGCTTAATTCACCCCTCCACTTT
>15|TRBV11-2|TRBJ1-2|-|few
CASSLAGQAYYGYTF
TGTGCCAGCAGCTTAGCAGGCCAGGCTTACTATGGCTACACCTTC